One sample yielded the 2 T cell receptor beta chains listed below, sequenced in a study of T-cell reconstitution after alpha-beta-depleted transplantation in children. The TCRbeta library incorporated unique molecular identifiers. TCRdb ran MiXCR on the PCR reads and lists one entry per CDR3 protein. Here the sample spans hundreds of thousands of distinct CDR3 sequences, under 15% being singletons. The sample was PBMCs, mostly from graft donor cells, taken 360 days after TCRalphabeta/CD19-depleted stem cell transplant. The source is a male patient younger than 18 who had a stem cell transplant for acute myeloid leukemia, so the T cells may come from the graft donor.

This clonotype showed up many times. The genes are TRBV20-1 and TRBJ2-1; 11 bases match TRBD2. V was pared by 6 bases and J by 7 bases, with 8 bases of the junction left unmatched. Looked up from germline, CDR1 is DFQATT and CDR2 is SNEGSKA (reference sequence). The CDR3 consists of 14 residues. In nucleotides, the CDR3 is TGCAGTGCGCCTACTAGCGGGAGTAGGAATGAGCAGTTCTTC. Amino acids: CSAPTSGSRNEQFF.

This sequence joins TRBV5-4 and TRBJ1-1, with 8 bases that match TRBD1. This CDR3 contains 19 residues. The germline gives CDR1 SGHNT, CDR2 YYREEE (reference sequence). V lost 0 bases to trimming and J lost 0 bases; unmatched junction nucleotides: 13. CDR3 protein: CASSLVRDRSRRMNTEAFF. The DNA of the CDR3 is TGTGCCAGCAGCTTGGTCCGGGACAGGTCAAGAAGAATGAACACTGAAGCTTTCTTT.